This entry lists 9 T cell receptor beta chains sequenced from one sample in a study of human T cells and chemical hapten exposure (dated by TCRdb to the early 2020s). Libraries were made using RACE. The sample was run on a NextSeq 500. TCRdb redid the processing of the public reads, applying fastp at Q25 and MiXCR, and retained in-frame beta chains. Rows are combined by CDR3 protein, so each entry shows the most common genes and DNA. This sample lists roughly 90,000 distinct CDR3 sequences; roughly 11% were detected once. The ten largest clones take up roughly 1% of the sample. The sample's time point, from its label and the paper: patch test 3, about 24 weeks after DPC sensitization. Reading the label with the study, this specimen's treatment or condition is: therapeutic diphenylcyclopropenone sensitization with weekly scalp DPC. Here the sequenced sample was whole blood, taken in connection with sensitization to the hapten diphenylcyclopropenone (DPC). The receptors derive from a woman aged 25-40 years with alopecia areata. Some clones in this sample may be carry-over from other donors' samples.

This clonotype was observed at least ten times. This sequence joins TRBV7-9 and TRBJ2-5; TRBD2 matches at 8 bases. The V gene end was trimmed by 5 bases and the J gene end by 6 bases; junction bases not matched to a gene: 14. Germline loops: CDR1 SEHNR, CDR2 FQNEAQ (reference sequence). This CDR3 region has 16 residues. The CDR3 loop is CASSPILAVGGKTQYF. As DNA, the CDR3 is TGTGCCAGCAGCCCCATACTAGCGGTGGGCGGGAAGACCCAGTACTTC.

In this sample, this clonotype turned up a few times. The J gene is TRBJ1-1, the V gene TRBV28; D is unclear. The CDR3 extends over 12 amino acids. Germline assignment: CDR1 MDHEN and CDR2 SYDVKM. Trimming pared 6 bases from V and 6 bases from J, leaving 11 bases between. For the CDR3, the DNA is TGTGCCAGCAGCAAAGGGAGATCTGAAGCTTTCTTT. It specifies CASSKGRSEAFF.

This clonotype was seen a handful of times. This rearrangement joins TRBV29-1 to TRBJ2-2; D is perhaps TRBD1 (6 bases). CDR1 is SQVTM, CDR2 ANQGSEA, per germline. This CDR3 spans 14 amino acids. Trimming removed 4 bases at V and 2 bases at J, with 11 bases between. CDR3: CSVGRDTNTGELFF. CDR3 DNA sequence: TGCAGCGTTGGCCGGGACACTAACACCGGGGAGCTGTTTTTT.

In its sample, this clonotype was seen a few times. V usage is TRBV10-2 and J usage is TRBJ2-5; D is possibly TRBD1 (5 bases). The germline V and J ends were trimmed by 2 bases and 2 bases, with 9 bases remaining between them. Germline V gives CDR1 WSHSY, CDR2 SAAADI. The CDR3 has 14 amino acids. The CDR3 DNA is TGCGCCAGCAGTGAGCGTGCAGGGCAAGAGACCCAGTACTTC. Its protein product is CASSERAGQETQYF.

This clonotype was found many times. The chain combines TRBV30 with TRBJ1-1; D uncertain. The CDR3 runs to 13 residues. Per germline, CDR1 GTSNPN and CDR2 SVGIG (reference sequence). Trimming shortened V by 1 base and J by 5 bases, and 11 bases separated the two germline ends. This CDR3 is CAWSGDSGTEAFF. CDR3 nucleotides: TGTGCCTGGAGTGGTGACTCGGGGACTGAAGCTTTCTTT.

This clonotype was observed many times. This rearrangement joins TRBV20-1 to TRBJ2-3; no clear D gene. Trimming shortened V by 0 bases and J by 0 bases, and 10 bases separated the two germline ends. This CDR3 contains 15 residues. In germline, CDR1 is DFQATT, CDR2 SNEGSKA (reference sequence). CDR3 DNA sequence: TGCAGTGCTAGAGACTTTCAGCCCAGCACAGATACGCAGTATTTT. Translating gives CSARDFQPSTDTQYF.

This clonotype has a count of ten or more. This chain joins TRBV2 and TRBJ1-1, with 9 nucleotides matching TRBD1. The germline CDR1 and CDR2 sequences are SNHLY and FYNNEI. After removal of 2 bases from V and 4 bases from J, the junction contained 11 bases not matched to a gene. The CDR3 length is 17 residues. The CDR3: CASSELVGTGIRTEAFF. CDR3 in DNA: TGTGCCAGCAGTGAACTGGTTGGGACAGGGATTCGCACTGAAGCTTTCTTT.

The genes are TRBV28 and TRBJ1-2; D possibly corresponds to TRBD1 (6 bases). V was cut by 5 bases and J by 4 bases, with 14 bases left in between. Germline-derived CDR1 and CDR2 are MDHEN and SYDVKM. This CDR3 has 14 residues. The CDR3 protein is CASSTQGFGYGYTF. The CDR3 nucleotides are TGTGCCAGCAGTACACAGGGTTTCGGCTATGGCTACACCTTC.

The V and J genes are TRBV7-9 and TRBJ2-3; a possible D gene is TRBD2 (6 bases). Germline V gene sequence: CDR1 SEHNR, CDR2 FQNEAQ (reference sequence). CDR3 length equals 16 residues. With 0 bases removed from V and 0 bases from J, the gap between germline ends came to 10 bases. CDR3 bases: TGTGCCAGCAGCTTAGCTGTGGGGACTAGCACAGATACGCAGTATTTT. It specifies CASSLAVGTSTDTQYF.